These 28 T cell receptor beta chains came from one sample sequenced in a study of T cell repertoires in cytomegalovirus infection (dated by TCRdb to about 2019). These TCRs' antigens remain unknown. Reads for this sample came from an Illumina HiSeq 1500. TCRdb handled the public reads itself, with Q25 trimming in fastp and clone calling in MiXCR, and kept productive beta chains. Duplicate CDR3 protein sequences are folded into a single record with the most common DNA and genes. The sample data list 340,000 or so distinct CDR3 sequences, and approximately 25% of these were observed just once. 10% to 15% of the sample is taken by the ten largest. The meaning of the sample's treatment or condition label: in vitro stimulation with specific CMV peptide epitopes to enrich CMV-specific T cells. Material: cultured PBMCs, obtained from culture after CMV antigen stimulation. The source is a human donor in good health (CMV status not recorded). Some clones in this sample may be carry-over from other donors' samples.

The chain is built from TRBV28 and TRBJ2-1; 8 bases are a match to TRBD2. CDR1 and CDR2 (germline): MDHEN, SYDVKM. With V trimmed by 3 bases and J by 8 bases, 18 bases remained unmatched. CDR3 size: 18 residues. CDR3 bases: TGTGCCAGCAGTTTTGGGCTAGCGGGCGATTTACTTTATTATGAGCAGTTCTTC. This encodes CASSFGLAGDLLYYEQFF. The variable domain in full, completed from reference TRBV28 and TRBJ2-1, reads DVKVTQSSRYLVKRTGEKVFLECVQDMDHENMFWYRQDPGLGLRLIYFSYDVKMKEKGDIPEGYSVSREKKERFSLILESASTNQTSMYLCASSFGLAGDLLYYEQFFGPGTRLTVL.

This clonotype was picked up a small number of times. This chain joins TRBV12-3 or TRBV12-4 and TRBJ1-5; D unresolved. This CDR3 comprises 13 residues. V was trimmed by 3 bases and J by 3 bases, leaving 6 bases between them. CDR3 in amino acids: CASSLVDNQPQHF. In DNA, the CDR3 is TGTGCCAGCAGTTTGGTGGACAATCAGCCCCAGCATTTT.

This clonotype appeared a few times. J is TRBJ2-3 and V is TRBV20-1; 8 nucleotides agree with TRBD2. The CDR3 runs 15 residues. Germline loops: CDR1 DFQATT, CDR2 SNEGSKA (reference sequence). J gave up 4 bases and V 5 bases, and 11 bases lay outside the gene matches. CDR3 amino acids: CSAGGLAVTSDTQYF. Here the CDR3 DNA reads TGCAGTGCTGGAGGACTAGCCGTAACCTCAGATACGCAGTATTTT.

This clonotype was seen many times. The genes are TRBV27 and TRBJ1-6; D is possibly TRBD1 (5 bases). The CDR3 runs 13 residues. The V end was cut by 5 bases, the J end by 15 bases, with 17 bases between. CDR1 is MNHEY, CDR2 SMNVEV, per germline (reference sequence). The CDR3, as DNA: TGTGCCAGCAGTCCCCTTGGCGGGGGGGGCCTCCACTTT. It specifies CASSPLGGGGLHF.

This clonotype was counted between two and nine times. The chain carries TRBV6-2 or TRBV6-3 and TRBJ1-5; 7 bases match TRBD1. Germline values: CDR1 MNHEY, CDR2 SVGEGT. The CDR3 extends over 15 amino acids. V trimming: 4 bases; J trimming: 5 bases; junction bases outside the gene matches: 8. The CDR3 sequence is CASSFDRVKHQPQHF. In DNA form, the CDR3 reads TGTGCCAGCAGTTTCGACAGGGTCAAGCATCAGCCCCAGCATTTT.

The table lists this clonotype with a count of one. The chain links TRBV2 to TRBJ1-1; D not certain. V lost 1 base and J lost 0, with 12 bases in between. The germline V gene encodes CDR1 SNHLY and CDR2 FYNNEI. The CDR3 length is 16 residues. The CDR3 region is CASSEGGPFMNTEAFF. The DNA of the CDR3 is TGTGCCAGCAGTGAAGGGGGTCCTTTCATGAACACTGAAGCTTTCTTT.

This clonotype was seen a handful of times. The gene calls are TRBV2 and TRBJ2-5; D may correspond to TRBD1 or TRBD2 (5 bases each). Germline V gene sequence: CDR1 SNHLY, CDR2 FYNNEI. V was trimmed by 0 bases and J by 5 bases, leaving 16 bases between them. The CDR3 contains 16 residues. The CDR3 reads CASSEAIGTTAETQYF. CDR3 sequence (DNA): TGTGCCAGCAGTGAAGCAATAGGGACCACAGCGGAGACCCAGTACTTC.

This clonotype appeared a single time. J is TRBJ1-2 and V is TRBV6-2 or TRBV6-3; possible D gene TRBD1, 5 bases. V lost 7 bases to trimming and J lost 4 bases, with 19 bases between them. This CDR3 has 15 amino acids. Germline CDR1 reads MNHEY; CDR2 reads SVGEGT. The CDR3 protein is CASNRMTESFYGYTF. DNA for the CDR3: TGTGCCAGCAACCGAATGACAGAGTCATTCTATGGCTACACCTTC.

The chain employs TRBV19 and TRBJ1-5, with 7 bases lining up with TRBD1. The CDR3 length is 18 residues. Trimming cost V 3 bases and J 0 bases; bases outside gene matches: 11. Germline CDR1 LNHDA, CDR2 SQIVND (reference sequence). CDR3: CASSISRRTGNSNQPQHF. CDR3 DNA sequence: TGTGCCAGTAGTATTTCGAGACGGACAGGTAATAGCAATCAGCCCCAGCATTTT.

The CDR3 sequence: CASSLSGGRQLFEQFF. The CDR3 nucleotides read TGTGCCAGCAGTTTGAGTGGCGGGAGACAGTTATTTGAGCAGTTCTTC. This chain joins TRBV28 and TRBJ2-1, with 7 positions matching TRBD2. Germline CDR1 MDHEN, CDR2 SYDVKM. The trim removed 3 bases at V and 9 bases at J, leaving 14 bases unmatched. CDR3 length equals 16 residues.

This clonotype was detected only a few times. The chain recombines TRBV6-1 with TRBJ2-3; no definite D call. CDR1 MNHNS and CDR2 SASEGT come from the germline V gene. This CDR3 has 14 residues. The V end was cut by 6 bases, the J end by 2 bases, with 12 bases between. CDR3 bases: TGTGCCAGCAGAGGGTACCGTAACACAGATACGCAGTATTTT. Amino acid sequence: CASRGYRNTDTQYF.

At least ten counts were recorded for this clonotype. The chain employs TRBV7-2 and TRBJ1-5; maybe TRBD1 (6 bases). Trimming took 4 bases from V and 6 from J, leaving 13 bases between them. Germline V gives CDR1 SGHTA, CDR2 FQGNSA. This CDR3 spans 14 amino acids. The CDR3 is CASSSPGERQPQHF. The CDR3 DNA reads TGTGCCAGCAGCTCTCCAGGGGAACGTCAGCCCCAGCATTTT. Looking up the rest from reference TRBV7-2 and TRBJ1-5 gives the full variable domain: GAGVSQSPSNKVTEKGKDVELRCDPISGHTALYWYRQSLGQGLEFLIYFQGNSAPDKSGLPSDRFSAERTGGSVSTLTIQRTQQEDSAVYLCASSSPGERQPQHFGDGTRLSIL.

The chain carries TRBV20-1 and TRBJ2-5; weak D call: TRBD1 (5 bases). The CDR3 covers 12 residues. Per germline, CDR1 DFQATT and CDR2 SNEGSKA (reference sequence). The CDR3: CSLDIRQETQYF. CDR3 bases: TGCAGCTTGGACATCAGGCAAGAGACCCAGTACTTC.

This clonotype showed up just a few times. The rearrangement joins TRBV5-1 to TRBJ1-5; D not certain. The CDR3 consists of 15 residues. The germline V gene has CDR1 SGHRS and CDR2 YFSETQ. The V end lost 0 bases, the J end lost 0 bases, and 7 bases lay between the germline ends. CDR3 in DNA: TGCGCCAGCAGCTTGGATTACTTTAGCAATCAGCCCCAGCATTTT. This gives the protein CASSLDYFSNQPQHF.

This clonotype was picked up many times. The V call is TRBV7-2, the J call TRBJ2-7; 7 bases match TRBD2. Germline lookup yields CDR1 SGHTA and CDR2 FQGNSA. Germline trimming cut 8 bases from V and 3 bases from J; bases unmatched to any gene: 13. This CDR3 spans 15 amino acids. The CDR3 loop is CASQSGSRGSYEQYF. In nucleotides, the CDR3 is TGTGCCAGCCAATCGGGCTCGCGCGGGAGCTACGAGCAGTACTTC.

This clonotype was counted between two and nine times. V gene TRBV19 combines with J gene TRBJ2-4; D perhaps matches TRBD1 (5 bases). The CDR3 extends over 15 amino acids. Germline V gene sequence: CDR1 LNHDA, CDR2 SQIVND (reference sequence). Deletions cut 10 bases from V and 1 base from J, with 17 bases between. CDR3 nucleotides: TGTGCCACCTCCACCCCCAGGGTCGCCAAAAACATTCAGTACTTC. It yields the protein CATSTPRVAKNIQYF.

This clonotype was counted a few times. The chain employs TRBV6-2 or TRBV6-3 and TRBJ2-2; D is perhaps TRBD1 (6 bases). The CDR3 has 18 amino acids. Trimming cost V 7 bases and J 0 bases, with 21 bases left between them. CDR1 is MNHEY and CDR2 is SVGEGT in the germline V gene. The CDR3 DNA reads TGTGCCAGCATTAGTAGGGGTTTCGGACAGCCGAACACCGGGGAGCTGTTTTTT. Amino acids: CASISRGFGQPNTGELFF.

The CDR3 DNA is TGTGCCAGCACCCAAGGGCGGTACAATGAGCAGTTCTTC. Amino acids: CASTQGRYNEQFF. The chain employs TRBV6-5 and TRBJ2-1; D unclear. CDR1 and CDR2 from the germline V gene are MNHEY and SVGAGI. The CDR3 runs 13 residues. V was clipped by 7 bases and J by 4 bases, with 11 bases between them.

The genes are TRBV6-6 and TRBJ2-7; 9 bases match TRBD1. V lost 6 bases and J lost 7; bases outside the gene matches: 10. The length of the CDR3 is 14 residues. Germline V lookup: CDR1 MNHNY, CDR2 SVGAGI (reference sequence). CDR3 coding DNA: TGTGCCAGCAGGGGAGGGACAGGGTATCGGGAGCAGTACTTC. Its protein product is CASRGGTGYREQYF.

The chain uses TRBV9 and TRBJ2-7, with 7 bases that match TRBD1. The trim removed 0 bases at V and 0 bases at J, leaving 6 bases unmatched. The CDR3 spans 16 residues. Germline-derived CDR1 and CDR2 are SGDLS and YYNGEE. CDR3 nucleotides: TGTGCCAGCAGCGTAGAATTAGGGGGCAACTCCTACGAGCAGTACTTC. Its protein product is CASSVELGGNSYEQYF.

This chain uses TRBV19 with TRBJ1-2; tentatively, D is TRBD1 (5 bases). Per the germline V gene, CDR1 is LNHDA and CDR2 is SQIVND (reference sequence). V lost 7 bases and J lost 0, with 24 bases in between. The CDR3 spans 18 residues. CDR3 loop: CASNPHGAGHLANYGYTF. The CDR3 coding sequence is TGTGCCAGTAATCCCCACGGGGCAGGGCACTTAGCTAACTATGGCTACACCTTC.

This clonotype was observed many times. CDR3 DNA sequence: TGTGCCAGCAGCGCCCGATTAGCGGGAGTTTCCAATGAGCAGTTCTTC. This translates into CASSARLAGVSNEQFF. The V and J genes are TRBV7-2 and TRBJ2-1; the match to TRBD2 covers 9 bases. This CDR3 is built from 16 residues. CDR1 and CDR2 from the germline V gene are SGHTA and FQGNSA. With V trimmed by 5 bases and J by 6 bases, 11 bases remained unmatched.

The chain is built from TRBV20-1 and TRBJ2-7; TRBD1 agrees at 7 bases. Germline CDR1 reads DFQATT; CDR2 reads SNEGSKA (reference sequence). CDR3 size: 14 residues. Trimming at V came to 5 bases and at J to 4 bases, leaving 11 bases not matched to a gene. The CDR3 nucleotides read TGCAGTGCTCCGAACAGGGGAACGGGATACGAGCAGTACTTC. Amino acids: CSAPNRGTGYEQYF.

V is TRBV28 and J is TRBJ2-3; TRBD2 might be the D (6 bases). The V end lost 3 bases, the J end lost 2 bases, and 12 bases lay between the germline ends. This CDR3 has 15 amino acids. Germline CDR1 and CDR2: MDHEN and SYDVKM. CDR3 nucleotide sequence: TGTGCCAGCAGTTTCACAGCGGGTATCACAGATACGCAGTATTTT. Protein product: CASSFTAGITDTQYF.

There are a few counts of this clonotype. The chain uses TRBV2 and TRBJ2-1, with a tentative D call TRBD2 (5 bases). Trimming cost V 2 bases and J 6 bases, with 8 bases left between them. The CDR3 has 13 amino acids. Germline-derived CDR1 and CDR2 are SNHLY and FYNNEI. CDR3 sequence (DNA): TGTGCCAGCAGTGAATCCAGCGGCAATGAGCAGTTCTTC. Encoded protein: CASSESSGNEQFF.

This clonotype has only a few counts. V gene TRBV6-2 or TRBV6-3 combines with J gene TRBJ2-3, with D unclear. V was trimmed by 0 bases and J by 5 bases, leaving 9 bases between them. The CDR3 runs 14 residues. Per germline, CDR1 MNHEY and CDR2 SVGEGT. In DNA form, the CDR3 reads TGTGCCAGCAGTTACTCGATGAGCGTAGATACGCAGTATTTT. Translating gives CASSYSMSVDTQYF.

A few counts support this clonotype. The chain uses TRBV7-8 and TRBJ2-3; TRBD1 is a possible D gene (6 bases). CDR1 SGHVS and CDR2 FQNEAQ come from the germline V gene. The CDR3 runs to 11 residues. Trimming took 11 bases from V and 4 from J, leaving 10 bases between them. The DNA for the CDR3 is TGTGCCTCCGAGGGGGCAGATACGCAGTATTTT. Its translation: CASEGADTQYF.

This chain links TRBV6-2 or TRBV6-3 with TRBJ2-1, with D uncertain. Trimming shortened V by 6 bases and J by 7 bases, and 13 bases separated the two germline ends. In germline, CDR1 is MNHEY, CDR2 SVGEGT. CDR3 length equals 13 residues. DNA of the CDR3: TGTGCCAGCAGACTTCCCCGGCTGAATGAGCAGTTCTTC. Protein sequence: CASRLPRLNEQFF.